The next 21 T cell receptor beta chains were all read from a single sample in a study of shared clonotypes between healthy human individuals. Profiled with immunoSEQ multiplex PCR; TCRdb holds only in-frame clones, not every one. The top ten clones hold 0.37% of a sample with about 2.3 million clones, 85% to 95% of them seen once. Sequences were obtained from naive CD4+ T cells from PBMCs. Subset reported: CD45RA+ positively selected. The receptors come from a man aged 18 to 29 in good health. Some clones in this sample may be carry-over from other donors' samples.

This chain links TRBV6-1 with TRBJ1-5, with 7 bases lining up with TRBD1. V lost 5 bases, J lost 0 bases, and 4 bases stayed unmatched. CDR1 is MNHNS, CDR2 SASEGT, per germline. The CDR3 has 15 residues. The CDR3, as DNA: TGTGCCAGCAGTACTGGACAGGCTAGCAATCAGCCCCAGCATTTT. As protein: CASSTGQASNQPQHF.

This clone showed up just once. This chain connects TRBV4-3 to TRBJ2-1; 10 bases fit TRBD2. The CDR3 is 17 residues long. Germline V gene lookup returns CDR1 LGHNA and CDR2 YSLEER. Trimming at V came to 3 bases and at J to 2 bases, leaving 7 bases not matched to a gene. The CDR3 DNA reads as TGCGCCAGCAGCCAGAGCGGGACTAGCGCGGCCTACAATGAGCAGTTCTTC. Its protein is CASSQSGTSAAYNEQFF.

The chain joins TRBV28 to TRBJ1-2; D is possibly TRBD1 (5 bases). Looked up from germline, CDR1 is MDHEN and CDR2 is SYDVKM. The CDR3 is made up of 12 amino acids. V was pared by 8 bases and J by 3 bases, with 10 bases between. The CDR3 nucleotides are TGTGCCAGCCAGAGAGGGGACTATGGCTACACCTTC. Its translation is CASQRGDYGYTF.

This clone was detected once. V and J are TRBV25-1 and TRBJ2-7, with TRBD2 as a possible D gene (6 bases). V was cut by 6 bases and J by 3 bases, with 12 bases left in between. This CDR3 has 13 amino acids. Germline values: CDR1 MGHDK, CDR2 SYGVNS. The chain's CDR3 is CASRLGSVYEQYF. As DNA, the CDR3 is TGTGCCAGCAGACTCGGGAGTGTCTACGAGCAGTACTTC.

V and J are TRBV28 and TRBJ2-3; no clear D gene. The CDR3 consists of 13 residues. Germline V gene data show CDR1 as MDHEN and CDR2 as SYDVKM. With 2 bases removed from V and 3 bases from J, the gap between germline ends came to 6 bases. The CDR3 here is CASSLAQTDTQYF. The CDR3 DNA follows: TGTGCCAGCAGTTTAGCCCAGACAGATACGCAGTATTTT.

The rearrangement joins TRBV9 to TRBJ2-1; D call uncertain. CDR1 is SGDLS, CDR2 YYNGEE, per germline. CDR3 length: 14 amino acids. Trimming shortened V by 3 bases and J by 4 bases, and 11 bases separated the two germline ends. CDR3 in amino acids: CASSGGRYYNEQFF. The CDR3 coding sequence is TGTGCCAGCAGCGGAGGCAGGTATTACAATGAGCAGTTCTTC.

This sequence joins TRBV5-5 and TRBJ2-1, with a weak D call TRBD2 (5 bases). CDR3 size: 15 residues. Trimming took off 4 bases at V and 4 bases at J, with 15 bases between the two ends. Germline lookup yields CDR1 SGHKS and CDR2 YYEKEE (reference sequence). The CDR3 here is CASSPPGAAYNEQFF. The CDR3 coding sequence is TGTGCCAGCAGCCCCCCAGGAGCGGCTTACAATGAGCAGTTCTTC. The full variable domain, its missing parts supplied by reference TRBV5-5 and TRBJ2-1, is DAGVTQSPTHLIKTRGQQVTLRCSPISGHKSVSWYQQVLGQGPQFIFQYYEKEERGRGNFPDRFSARQFPNYSSELNVNALLLGDSALYLCASSPPGAAYNEQFFGPGTRLTVL.

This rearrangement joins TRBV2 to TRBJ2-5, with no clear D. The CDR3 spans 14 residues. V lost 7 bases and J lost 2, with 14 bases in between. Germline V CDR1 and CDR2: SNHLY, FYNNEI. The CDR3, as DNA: TGTGCCAGCATCTTGTCCCAGAATCAAGAGACCCAGTACTTC. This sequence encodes CASILSQNQETQYF.

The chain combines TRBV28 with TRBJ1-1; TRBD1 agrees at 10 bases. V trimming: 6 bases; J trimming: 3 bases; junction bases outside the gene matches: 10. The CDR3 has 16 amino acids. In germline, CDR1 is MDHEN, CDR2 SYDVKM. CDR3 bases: TGTGCCAGCAGACAATTTACCGGGACAGGGGACACTGAAGCTTTCTTT. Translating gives CASRQFTGTGDTEAFF.

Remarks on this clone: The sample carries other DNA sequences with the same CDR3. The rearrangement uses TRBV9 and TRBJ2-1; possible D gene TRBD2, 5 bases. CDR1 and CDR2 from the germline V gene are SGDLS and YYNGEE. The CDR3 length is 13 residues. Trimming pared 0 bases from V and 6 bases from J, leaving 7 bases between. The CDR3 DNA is TGTGCCAGCAGCGTAGCTGGACTCAATGAGCAGTTCTTC. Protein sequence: CASSVAGLNEQFF.

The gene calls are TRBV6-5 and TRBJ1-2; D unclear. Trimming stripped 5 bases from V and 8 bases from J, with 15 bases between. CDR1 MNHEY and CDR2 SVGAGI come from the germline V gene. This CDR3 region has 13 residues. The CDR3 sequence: CASSGGSSWGYTF. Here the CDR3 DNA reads TGTGCCAGCAGTGGCGGGTCCTCATGGGGCTACACCTTC.

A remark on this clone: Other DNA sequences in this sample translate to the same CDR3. CDR3 nucleotide sequence: TGTGCCAGCAGCCAAGATAACAGGGGTTACGAGCAGTACTTC. Its protein product is CASSQDNRGYEQYF. This chain connects TRBV4-2 to TRBJ2-7; TRBD1 matches 7 bases. This CDR3 has 14 amino acids. Trimming at V came to 0 bases and at J to 4 bases, leaving 3 bases not matched to a gene. CDR1 LGHNA and CDR2 YNFKEQ come from the germline V gene.

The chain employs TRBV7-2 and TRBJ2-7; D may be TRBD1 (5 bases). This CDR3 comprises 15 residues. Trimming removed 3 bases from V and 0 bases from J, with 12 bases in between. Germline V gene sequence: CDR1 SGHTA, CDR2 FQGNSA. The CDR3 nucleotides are TGTGCCAGCAGCTTGGTGCAGGACACCTCCTACGAGCAGTACTTC. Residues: CASSLVQDTSYEQYF.

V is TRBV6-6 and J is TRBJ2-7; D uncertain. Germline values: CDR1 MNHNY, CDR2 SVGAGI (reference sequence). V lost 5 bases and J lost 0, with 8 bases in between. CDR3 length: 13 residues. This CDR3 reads CASSQSTSYEQYF. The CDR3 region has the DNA TGTGCCAGCAGTCAGTCCACCTCCTACGAGCAGTACTTC.

In DNA, the CDR3 is TGTGCCAGTAGTATAGGTAGGGACAGGGCGCCCAATGAGCAGTTCTTC. Its translation: CASSIGRDRAPNEQFF. The chain carries TRBV19 and TRBJ2-1; 9 nucleotides line up with TRBD1. V dropped 1 base and J dropped 6; count of bases not matched to a gene: 7. This CDR3 comprises 16 residues. The germline gives CDR1 LNHDA, CDR2 SQIVND (reference sequence).

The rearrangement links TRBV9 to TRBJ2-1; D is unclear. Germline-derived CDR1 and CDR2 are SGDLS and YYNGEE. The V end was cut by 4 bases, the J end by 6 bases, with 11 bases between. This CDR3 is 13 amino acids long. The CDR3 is CASSTDIRNEQFF. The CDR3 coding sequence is TGTGCCAGCAGCACCGACATTCGCAATGAGCAGTTCTTC.

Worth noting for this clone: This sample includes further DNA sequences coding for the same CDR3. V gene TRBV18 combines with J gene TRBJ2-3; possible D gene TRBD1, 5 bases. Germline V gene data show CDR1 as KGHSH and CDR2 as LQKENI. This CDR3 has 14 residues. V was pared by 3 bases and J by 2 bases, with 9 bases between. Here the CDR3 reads CASSPTGSTDTQYF. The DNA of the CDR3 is TGTGCCAGCTCACCTACAGGATCCACAGATACGCAGTATTTT. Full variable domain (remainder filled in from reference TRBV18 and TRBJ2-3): NAGVMQNPRHLVRRRGQEARLRCSPMKGHSHVYWYRQLPEEGLKFMVYLQKENIIDESGMPKERFSAEFPKEGPSILRIQQVVRGDSAAYFCASSPTGSTDTQYFGPGTRLTVL.

The CDR3 protein is CASSEVGEAFF. The CDR3 DNA is TGTGCCAGCAGTGAAGTTGGGGAAGCTTTCTTT. The chain joins TRBV6-1 to TRBJ1-1; D remains ambiguous. Germline loops: CDR1 MNHNS, CDR2 SASEGT. The V gene lost 1 base and the J gene lost 8 bases, with 5 bases spanning the gap. The length of the CDR3 is 11 residues.

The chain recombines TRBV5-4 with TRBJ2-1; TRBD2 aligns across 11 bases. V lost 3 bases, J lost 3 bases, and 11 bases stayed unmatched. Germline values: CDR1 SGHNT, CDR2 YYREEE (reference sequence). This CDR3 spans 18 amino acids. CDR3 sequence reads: CASSSHPLAGGFYNEQFF. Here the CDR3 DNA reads TGTGCCAGCAGCTCCCACCCCCTAGCGGGAGGATTCTACAATGAGCAGTTCTTC.

The CDR3 nucleotides are TGCGCCAGCAGCTTGGATCCAGGGCCTGGGGGCTACACCTTC. Protein: CASSLDPGPGGYTF. The chain recombines TRBV5-1 with TRBJ1-2; weak D call: TRBD1 (5 bases). V was pared by 0 bases and J by 8 bases, with 14 bases between. From germline, CDR1 is SGHRS and CDR2 YFSETQ. This CDR3 has 14 residues. The whole variable domain, remainder taken from reference TRBV5-1 and TRBJ1-2, is KAGVTQTPRYLIKTRGQQVTLSCSPISGHRSVSWYQQTPGQGLQFLFEYFSETQRNKGNFPGRFSGRQFSNSRSEMNVSTLELGDSALYLCASSLDPGPGGYTFGSGTRLTVV.

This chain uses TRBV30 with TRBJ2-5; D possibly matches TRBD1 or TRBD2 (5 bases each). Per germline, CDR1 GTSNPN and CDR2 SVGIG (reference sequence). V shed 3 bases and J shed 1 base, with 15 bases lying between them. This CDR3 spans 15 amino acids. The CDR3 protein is CAWRKPGRIQETQYF. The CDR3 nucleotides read TGTGCCTGGAGGAAACCGGGACGGATCCAAGAGACCCAGTACTTC.